The clone carrying this T cell receptor (beta chain) was counted at least ten times. Its antigen is unknown. Compared with germline, one end of the junction differs, possibly owing to a read error. The data originate from a study of regulatory T cells in long-lasting Graves disease. Relying on iRepertoire HTBI primers and Arm-PCR of CDR3 regions, the team built TCR beta libraries. TCRdb re-analysed the multiplex PCR reads in MiXCR, keeping a single row per CDR3 protein. The top ten clones hold roughly 9.7% of a sample with about 540,000 distinct CDR3 sequences, about 13% of them seen once. Study-level results: Among persistent patients, a larger number of public clonotypes were shared (approximately 2,900) than among newly diagnosed patients (roughly 1,000).

Germline CDR1 is SGHRS and CDR2 is YFSETQ. CDR3 length: 12 residues. Time point denoted: newly diagnosed GD, antithyroid drugs for less than 3 months. Isolated PBMC RNA provided the starting material for the TCR library. These data were likewise used in another study, on T cells in Graves' hyperthyroidism and ophthalmopathy.

The V call is TRBV5-1, the J call TRBJ2-7, with D unclear. The source of this sequence is a man in his thirties or forties with Graves disease. This sample comprised peripheral blood mononuclear cells (PBMCs), obtained at new diagnosis, from a patient treated with antithyroid drugs. The CDR3 spells CASSLAADEQYF. In nucleotides, the CDR3 is TGTGCCAGCAGCTTGGCCGCGGACGAGCAGTACTTC.